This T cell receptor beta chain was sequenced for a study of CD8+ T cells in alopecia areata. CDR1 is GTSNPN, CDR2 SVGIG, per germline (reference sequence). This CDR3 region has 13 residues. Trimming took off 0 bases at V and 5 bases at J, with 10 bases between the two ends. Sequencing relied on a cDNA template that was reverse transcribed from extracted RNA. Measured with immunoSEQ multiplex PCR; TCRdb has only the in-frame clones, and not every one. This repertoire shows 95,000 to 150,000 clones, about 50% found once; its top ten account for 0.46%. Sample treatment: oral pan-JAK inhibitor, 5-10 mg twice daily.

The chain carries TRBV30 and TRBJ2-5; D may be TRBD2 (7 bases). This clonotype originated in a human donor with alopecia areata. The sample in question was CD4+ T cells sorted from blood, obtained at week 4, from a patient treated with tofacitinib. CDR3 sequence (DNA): TGTGCCTGGAGTGTAGGGGGAGGGGAGACCCAGTACTTC. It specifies CAWSVGGGETQYF. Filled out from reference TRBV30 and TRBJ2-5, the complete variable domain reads SQTIHQWPATLVQPVGSPLSLECTVEGTSNPNLYWYRQAAGRGLQLLFYSVGIGQISSEVPQNLSASRPQDRQFILSSKKLLLSDSGFYLCAWSVGGGETQYFGPGTRLLVL.